Below are 25 T cell receptor beta chains sequenced from a single sample in a study of control samples from healthy donors and cancer patients. Profiled with immunoSEQ multiplex PCR; TCRdb holds only in-frame clones, not every one. The sample has around 41,000 clones; 83% are singletons. Sequencing was done on a sample of PBMCs. The source is a woman in her sixties or seventies with lung cancer.

The chain couples TRBV3-1 (or the pseudogene TRBV3-2) to TRBJ2-1, with 12 positions matching TRBD2. This CDR3 region has 15 residues. Per the germline V gene, CDR1 is LGHDT and CDR2 is YNNKEL (reference sequence). Trimming took 1 base from V and 6 from J; bases not matched to a gene: 1. In DNA form, the CDR3 reads TGTGCCAGCAGCCAAGCTAGCGGGAGGGGCAATGAGCAGTTCTTC. Translation gives CASSQASGRGNEQFF.

This clone was picked up one time. The chain has TRBV7-2 and TRBJ2-5; the match to TRBD1 covers 7 bases. CDR3 size: 14 residues. V trimming: 5 bases; J trimming: 4 bases; junction bases outside the gene matches: 7. The germline gives CDR1 SGHTA, CDR2 FQGNSA. CDR3 amino acids: CASSPRQGPETQYF. The CDR3 DNA is TGTGCCAGCAGCCCCCGACAGGGACCAGAGACCCAGTACTTC.

This clone appeared once. The chain has TRBV7-6 and TRBJ2-7; D is ambiguous. CDR1 and CDR2 from the germline V gene are SGHVS and FNYEAQ. V lost 2 bases to trimming and J lost 7 bases, with 9 bases between them. The CDR3 spans 12 residues. CDR3 residues: CASSLNKEEQYF. DNA of the CDR3: TGTGCCAGCAGCTTAAACAAGGAAGAGCAGTACTTC. Full variable domain (missing parts from reference TRBV7-6 and TRBJ2-7): GAGVSQSPRYKVTKRGQDVALRCDPISGHVSLYWYRQALGQGPEFLTYFNYEAQQDKSGLPNDRFSAERPEGSISTLTIQRTEQRDSAMYRCASSLNKEEQYFGPGTRLTVT.

The V and J genes are TRBV7-6 and TRBJ2-1; no clear D gene. Deletions cut 5 bases from V and 7 bases from J, with 21 bases between. Germline CDR1 and CDR2: SGHVS and FNYEAQ. The length of the CDR3 is 16 residues. The DNA for the CDR3 is TGTGCCAGCAGCCATGAGACCCGGGCACGATCGAATGAGCAGTTCTTC. Its protein product is CASSHETRARSNEQFF.

The rearrangement uses TRBV10-3 and TRBJ1-1; D is uncertain. The CDR3 totals 14 residues. CDR1 is ENHRY, CDR2 SYGVKD, per germline. The ends were cut back, 4 bases at V and 3 bases at J, with 12 bases in the middle. The CDR3 sequence: CAISVRGEDTEAFF. The CDR3 region has the DNA TGTGCCATCAGTGTCCGTGGTGAGGACACTGAAGCTTTCTTT.

This clone was observed a handful of times. The chain links TRBV5-1 to TRBJ2-3, with TRBD1 matching 7 bases. The CDR3 contains 15 residues. Germline-derived CDR1 and CDR2 are SGHRS and YFSETQ. Germline trimming cut 4 bases from V and 2 bases from J; bases unmatched to any gene: 7. CDR3 sequence: CASSDPGQTTDTQYF. CDR3 coding DNA: TGCGCCAGCAGCGATCCGGGACAGACCACAGATACGCAGTATTTT.

The chain carries TRBV10-3 and TRBJ1-5; tentative D call: TRBD1 (5 bases). Germline V gene sequence: CDR1 ENHRY, CDR2 SYGVKD. Deletions cut 7 bases from V and 3 bases from J, with 10 bases between. CDR3 length: 13 residues. As DNA, the CDR3 is TGTGCCATCAAGGGGAGAGACAATCAGCCCCAGCATTTT. It yields the protein CAIKGRDNQPQHF.

The chain links TRBV4-1 to TRBJ1-3; no clear D. V was clipped by 4 bases and J by 0 bases, with 13 bases between them. The CDR3 has 16 amino acids. Germline V gene lookup returns CDR1 MGHRA and CDR2 YSYEKL. CDR3 DNA sequence: TGCGCCAGCAGCCTCCGGACCGCCGGCTCTGGAAACACCATATATTTT. It yields the protein CASSLRTAGSGNTIYF.

The CDR3 coding sequence is TGTGCCAGCAGCCCAATGGGGGTTCAGCCCCAGCATTTT. This encodes CASSPMGVQPQHF. The V call is TRBV11-2, the J call TRBJ1-5; TRBD1 might be the D (5 bases). Germline V gene data show CDR1 as SGHAT and CDR2 as FQNNGV. The V gene lost 5 bases and the J gene lost 6 bases, with 11 bases spanning the gap. There are 13 residues in the CDR3.

The chain joins TRBV7-9 to TRBJ2-7, with no clear D. Trimming removed 5 bases from V and 3 bases from J, with 17 bases in between. Germline V lookup: CDR1 SEHNR, CDR2 FQNEAQ (reference sequence). The CDR3 extends over 15 amino acids. The CDR3 coding sequence is TGTGCCAGCAGCCCCGCTTACGTTCTGGACTACGAGCAGTACTTC. This sequence encodes CASSPAYVLDYEQYF.

The table lists this clone with a few counts. V and J are TRBV27 and TRBJ1-6; D is possibly TRBD1 (5 bases). Germline V gene lookup returns CDR1 MNHEY and CDR2 SMNVEV (reference sequence). Trimming removed 4 bases at V and 7 bases at J, with 11 bases between. The CDR3 length is 14 residues. The CDR3 DNA sequence: TGTGCCAGCAGTTGGGGGAGCCTCAATTCACCCCTCCACTTT. Its translation is CASSWGSLNSPLHF.

Regarding this clone: Germline and junction disagree at one end, which may indicate a read error. The V call is TRBV9, the J call TRBJ2-7; 8 positions agree with TRBD1. Germline values: CDR1 SGDLS, CDR2 YYNGEE. CDR3 size: 16 residues. In nucleotides, the CDR3 is TGTGCCCGCAGCGGTGGGGGGAGCAGGGGGCTCTACGAGCAGTACTTC. Encoded protein: CARSGGGSRGLYEQYF.

V is TRBV7-3 and J is TRBJ2-5; a possible D gene is TRBD2 (6 bases). The CDR3 runs 13 residues. Per the germline V gene, CDR1 is SGHTA and CDR2 is FQGTGA. The germline V and J ends were trimmed by 4 bases and 5 bases, with 11 bases remaining between them. This chain's CDR3 is CASSSLAWETQYF. The DNA for the CDR3 is TGTGCCAGCAGCTCGCTAGCGTGGGAGACCCAGTACTTC.

The V gene is TRBV3-1 (or the pseudogene TRBV3-2), the J gene TRBJ1-5; no clear D. V lost 0 bases, J lost 5 bases, and 8 bases lay in between. Germline lookup yields CDR1 LGHDT and CDR2 YNNKEL (reference sequence). The CDR3 totals 14 residues. CDR3 region: CASSQEARDQPQHF. The CDR3 DNA follows: TGTGCCAGCAGCCAAGAAGCGAGGGATCAGCCCCAGCATTTT.

The chain employs TRBV5-1 and TRBJ2-5, with 11 bases fitting TRBD2. The CDR3 length is 16 residues. The germline V gene encodes CDR1 SGHRS and CDR2 YFSETQ. V shed 0 bases and J 1 base; nucleotides not matched to a gene: 2. The CDR3 DNA reads as TGCGCCAGCAGCTTGGGACTAGCGGGGACCCAAGAGACCCAGTACTTC. Protein: CASSLGLAGTQETQYF. Full variable domain (outside the CDR3, taken from reference TRBV5-1 and TRBJ2-5): KAGVTQTPRYLIKTRGQQVTLSCSPISGHRSVSWYQQTPGQGLQFLFEYFSETQRNKGNFPGRFSGRQFSNSRSEMNVSTLELGDSALYLCASSLGLAGTQETQYFGPGTRLLVL.

The chain has TRBV19 and TRBJ1-5; D unresolved. Germline CDR1 LNHDA, CDR2 SQIVND (reference sequence). This CDR3 has 15 residues. V lost 1 base and J lost 0, with 7 bases in between. CDR3 in DNA: TGTGCCAGTAGTATAGGGATGAATAGCAATCAGCCCCAGCATTTT. Its protein is CASSIGMNSNQPQHF.

The sample holds a few counts of this clone. The genes are TRBV5-1 and TRBJ2-7; D gene ambiguous. Trimming pared 4 bases from V and 0 bases from J, leaving 8 bases between. The CDR3 has 13 amino acids. In germline, CDR1 is SGHRS, CDR2 YFSETQ. The CDR3 DNA is TGCGCCAGCAGCCGACATAGCTCCTACGAGCAGTACTTC. Its translation is CASSRHSSYEQYF.

The V gene is TRBV12-3 or TRBV12-4, the J gene TRBJ2-3; no clear D gene. This CDR3 spans 13 amino acids. Trimming left V 2 bases short and J 2 bases short, with 5 bases between. The CDR3 is CASSLNPTDTQYF. The CDR3 DNA follows: TGTGCCAGCAGTTTAAACCCCACAGATACGCAGTATTTT.

This chain connects TRBV5-1 to TRBJ1-1; weak D call: TRBD1 (5 bases). Trimming removed 0 bases from V and 0 bases from J, with 21 bases in between. Germline V gene sequence: CDR1 SGHRS, CDR2 YFSETQ. The CDR3 sequence is 19 residues long. The CDR3 sequence: CASSLDYLGGLGMNTEAFF. As DNA, the CDR3 is TGCGCCAGCAGCTTGGATTATCTGGGGGGTTTGGGAATGAACACTGAAGCTTTCTTT.

The rearrangement uses TRBV27 and TRBJ2-7; D gene unclear. Germline CDR1 MNHEY, CDR2 SMNVEV (reference sequence). V was shortened by 6 bases and J by 4 bases, with 10 bases between the two germline ends. The CDR3 totals 12 residues. The CDR3 nucleotides are TGTGCCAGCAGGCGTCATAAGTACGAGCAGTACTTC. Protein: CASRRHKYEQYF.

The chain is built from TRBV3-1 (or the pseudogene TRBV3-2) and TRBJ1-5, with D perhaps matching TRBD1 (6 bases). Germline loops: CDR1 LGHDT, CDR2 YNNKEL (reference sequence). The CDR3 spans 15 residues. Deletions cut 0 bases from V and 5 bases from J, with 11 bases between. CDR3 sequence (DNA): TGTGCCAGCAGCCAAGATACAGGGAGGCATCAGCCCCAGCATTTT. Protein product: CASSQDTGRHQPQHF.

This sequence joins TRBV6-2 or TRBV6-3 and TRBJ1-1, with 7 bases identical to TRBD1. Germline values: CDR1 MNHEY, CDR2 SVGEGT. The trim removed 5 bases at V and 7 bases at J, leaving 10 bases unmatched. The CDR3 extends over 14 amino acids. The CDR3 protein is CASSTRGGTDEAFF. For the CDR3, the DNA is TGTGCCAGCAGTACCCGAGGAGGGACAGATGAAGCTTTCTTT.

V gene TRBV6-2 or TRBV6-3 combines with J gene TRBJ2-1, with 11 nucleotides matching TRBD2. CDR1 is MNHEY, CDR2 SVGEGT, per germline. J gave up 3 bases and V 2 bases, and 0 bases lay outside the gene matches. The CDR3 covers 15 residues. The CDR3 reads CASSYGTSGYNEQFF. The DNA of the CDR3 is TGTGCCAGCAGTTACGGGACTAGCGGCTACAATGAGCAGTTCTTC.

The genes are TRBV5-1 and TRBJ1-4; 9 bases fit TRBD1. With 5 bases clipped from V and 7 bases from J, the junction kept 3 bases outside the gene matches. The germline CDR1 and CDR2 sequences are SGHRS and YFSETQ. This CDR3 has 13 amino acids. The CDR3 nucleotides are TGCGCCAGCAGACGGGGACAGGGTGAAAAACTGTTTTTT. This gives the protein CASRRGQGEKLFF.

CDR3 residues: CASSQEALRNTEAFF. The DNA for the CDR3 is TGTGCCAGCAGCCAAGAGGCGCTTAGAAACACTGAAGCTTTCTTT. V and J are TRBV14 and TRBJ1-1; D ambiguous. CDR3 length equals 15 residues. Germline CDR1 and CDR2: SGHDN and FVKESK. V lost 0 bases, J lost 2 bases, and 10 bases lay in between.